The 13 T cell receptor beta chains presented below share a single source sample, sequenced in a study of T cell clusters in autoimmune cytopenias. Tens of thousands of genome equivalents of blood DNA were amplified for TRB. TRB was amplified by touch-down multiplex PCR, primer pools A and B combined. TCRdb reworked the multiplex PCR reads into one entry per CDR3 protein, no DNA. This table holds a few thousand distinct CDR3 sequences. The sequenced sample was peripheral blood. The receptors shown here come from a human donor with an autoimmune cytopenia or autoimmune hepatitis (not recorded which).

The chain uses TRBV5-4 and TRBJ2-2; no DNA is available, so the TRBD1 call from TCRdb remains unchecked. The CDR3 runs 16 residues. Germline CDR1 reads SGHNT; CDR2 reads YYREEE (reference sequence). CDR3 region: CASSTNRDGRTGELFF.

This clonotype is deemed medium-sized by its frequency. This chain connects TRBV12-3 or TRBV12-4 to TRBJ1-1; TCRdb outputs TRBD1, but without DNA this stays unchecked. This CDR3 comprises 12 residues. This chain's CDR3 is CASSLLGRGAFF.

The rearrangement links TRBV5-4 to TRBJ2-5; TCRdb proposes TRBD2, but this gene call is untestable without DNA. CDR1 is SGHNT and CDR2 is YYREEE in the germline V gene (reference sequence). CDR3 size: 18 residues. CDR3 loop: CASSLRTSGRGLKETQYF.

J is TRBJ1-1 and V is TRBV5-1; without DNA, the TCRdb call of TRBD1 cannot be checked. CDR3 length: 13 residues. CDR1 and CDR2 from the germline V gene are SGHRS and YFSETQ. This CDR3 reads CASSSGTGSEAFF.

This clonotype is medium-sized by frequency. The chain employs TRBV19 and TRBJ1-4; the TRBD1 assignment by TCRdb is unverifiable without DNA. This CDR3 comprises 15 residues. Germline values: CDR1 LNHDA, CDR2 SQIVND (reference sequence). CDR3 amino acids: CASSMATGINEKLFF.

Its frequency marks this clonotype as medium-sized. The chain carries TRBV6-5 and TRBJ2-3. The CDR3 length is 13 residues. Germline CDR1 reads MNHEY; CDR2 reads SVGAGI. CDR3 residues: CASSYRVSDTQYF.

Judged by frequency, this clonotype is medium-sized. The CDR3 reads CASSYTFNQPQHF. The chain is built from TRBV6-6 and TRBJ1-5. Germline CDR1 reads MNHNY; CDR2 reads SVGAGI (reference sequence). The CDR3 totals 13 residues.

The chain is built from TRBV20-1 and TRBJ2-1. This CDR3 contains 14 residues. The germline gives CDR1 DFQATT, CDR2 SNEGSKA (reference sequence). CDR3 amino acids: CSARLSVNYNEQFF.

This clonotype counts as medium-sized by frequency. The rearrangement joins TRBV6-5 to TRBJ2-1. This CDR3 is built from 15 residues. Germline V gene lookup returns CDR1 MNHEY and CDR2 SVGAGI. The CDR3 here is CASSYSMEGYNEQFF.

This clonotype is medium-sized by frequency. V usage is TRBV6-5 and J usage is TRBJ1-2. Germline V gene sequence: CDR1 MNHEY, CDR2 SVGAGI. This CDR3 has 13 residues. CDR3: CASLAEFNYGYTF.

By frequency, this clonotype is medium-sized. The CDR3 region is CASSLSGGTQNIQYF. The chain links TRBV7-2 to TRBJ2-4; the TRBD1 assignment by TCRdb is unverifiable without DNA. The CDR3 is 15 residues long. Germline CDR1 reads SGHTA; CDR2 reads FQGNSA. The whole variable domain, remainder taken from reference TRBV7-2 and TRBJ2-4, is GAGVSQSPSNKVTEKGKDVELRCDPISGHTALYWYRQSLGQGLEFLIYFQGNSAPDKSGLPSDRFSAERTGGSVSTLTIQRTQQEDSAVYLCASSLSGGTQNIQYFGAGTRLSVL.

The V gene is TRBV4-2, the J gene TRBJ1-2; TCRdb gives TRBD1 as the D gene, but with no DNA this cannot be confirmed. Germline V lookup: CDR1 LGHNA, CDR2 YNFKEQ. This CDR3 is 16 amino acids long. CDR3 amino acids: CASSQGGTRNNYGYTF.

The rearrangement links TRBV7-2 to TRBJ2-7; checking the TCRdb D call of TRBD1 is not possible without DNA. Germline CDR1 reads SGHTA; CDR2 reads FQGNSA. The CDR3 is 16 amino acids. The CDR3 region is CASSLGGTGGSYEQYF. The entire variable domain, with the rest obtained from reference TRBV7-2 and TRBJ2-7, is as follows: GAGVSQSPSNKVTEKGKDVELRCDPISGHTALYWYRQSLGQGLEFLIYFQGNSAPDKSGLPSDRFSAERTGGSVSTLTIQRTQQEDSAVYLCASSLGGTGGSYEQYFGPGTRLTVT.